The clone carrying this TCR beta chain has a count of ten or more. The antigen is undetermined. The source of the sample is a study of T-cell memory formation after mild COVID-19. General study findings and limits: The main location of contracting CD4+ clones was CM and EM, and that of contracting CD8+ clones was EMRA.

The V and J ends lost 3 bases and 9 bases respectively, with 18 bases between them. CDR3 length equals 14 residues. CDR1 and CDR2 (germline): SGDLS, YYNGEE. TCRdb reprocessed the 5' RACE reads via MiXCR and lists one record per CDR3 protein. This repertoire shows about 290,000 distinct CDR3 sequences, 15% to 20% found once; its top ten account for 22%. The sequence was collected from a man younger than 35 who had mild COVID-19 (a few samples of this study predate the infection). Cell type and time point are not known. The J gene is TRBJ1-2, the V gene TRBV9; D is perhaps TRBD1 (5 bases). Sample: PBMCs or a T cell subset sorted from them (not recorded which). The CDR3 DNA follows: TGTGCCAGCAGCGCTTCCGGGACCTCCGATAGCTACACCTTC. Amino acids: CASSASGTSDSYTF.